The text below deals with one TCR beta chain. This CDR3 contains 16 residues. V lost 3 bases and J 0 bases, leaving 14 bases between the germline ends. Germline V CDR1 and CDR2: DFQATT, SNEGSKA (reference sequence). These data come from a study of control samples from healthy donors and cancer patients. Method: immunoSEQ multiplex PCR; TCRdb's copy keeps in-frame clones and lacks some. This sample contains around 190,000 clones. This clonotype originated in a woman aged 30 to 39 in good health. The gene calls are TRBV20-1 and TRBJ2-2, with a tentative D call TRBD2 (6 bases). The sequenced sample consisted of blood. DNA of the CDR3: TGCAGTGCTAGTAGCGGCGGGGATCCGAACACCGGGGAGCTGTTTTTT. It specifies CSASSGGDPNTGELFF.